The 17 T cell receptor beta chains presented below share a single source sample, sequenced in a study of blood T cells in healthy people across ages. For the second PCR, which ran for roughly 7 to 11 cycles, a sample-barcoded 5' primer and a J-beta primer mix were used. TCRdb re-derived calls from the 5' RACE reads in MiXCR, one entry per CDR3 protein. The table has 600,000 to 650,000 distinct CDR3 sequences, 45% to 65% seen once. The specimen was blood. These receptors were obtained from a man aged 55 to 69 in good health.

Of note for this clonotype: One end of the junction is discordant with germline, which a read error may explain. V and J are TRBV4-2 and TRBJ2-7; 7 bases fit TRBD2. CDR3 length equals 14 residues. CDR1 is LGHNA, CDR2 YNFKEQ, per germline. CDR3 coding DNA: TGTGCCAGCATCCAAGATGGGTCAGGGAGGGCCCAGTACTTC. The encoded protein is CASIQDGSGRAQYF.

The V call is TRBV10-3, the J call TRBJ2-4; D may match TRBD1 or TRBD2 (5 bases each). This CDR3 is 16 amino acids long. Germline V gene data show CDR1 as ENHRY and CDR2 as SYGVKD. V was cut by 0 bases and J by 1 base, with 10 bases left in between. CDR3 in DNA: TGTGCCATCAGTGAGTCCGGGGACGGGGCCAAAAACATTCAGTACTTC. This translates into CAISESGDGAKNIQYF.

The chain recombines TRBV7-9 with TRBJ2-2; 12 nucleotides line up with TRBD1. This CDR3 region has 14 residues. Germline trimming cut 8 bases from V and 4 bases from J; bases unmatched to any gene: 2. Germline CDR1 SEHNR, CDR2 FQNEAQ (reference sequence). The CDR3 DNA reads TGTGCCAGCGGGACAGGGGGCTCCACCGGGGAGCTGTTTTTT. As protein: CASGTGGSTGELFF.

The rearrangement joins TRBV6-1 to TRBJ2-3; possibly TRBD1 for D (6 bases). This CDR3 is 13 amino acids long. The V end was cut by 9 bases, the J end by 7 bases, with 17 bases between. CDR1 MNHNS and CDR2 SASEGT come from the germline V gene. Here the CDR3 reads CASTDSHLYTQYF. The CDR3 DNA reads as TGTGCCAGTACGGACAGCCACCTATATACGCAGTATTTT.

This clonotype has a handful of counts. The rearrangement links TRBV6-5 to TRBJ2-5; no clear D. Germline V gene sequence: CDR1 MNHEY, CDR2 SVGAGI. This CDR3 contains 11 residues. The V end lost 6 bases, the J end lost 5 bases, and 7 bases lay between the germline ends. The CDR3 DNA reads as TGTGCCAGCAGCAGGATGGAGACCCAGTACTTC. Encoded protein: CASSRMETQYF.

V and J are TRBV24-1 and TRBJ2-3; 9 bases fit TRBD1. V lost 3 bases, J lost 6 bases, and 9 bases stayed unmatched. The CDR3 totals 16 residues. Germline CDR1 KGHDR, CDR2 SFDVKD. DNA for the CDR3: TGTGCCACCAGTGATCCTCCGGGACAGGGCCATGATACGCAGTATTTT. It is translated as CATSDPPGQGHDTQYF.

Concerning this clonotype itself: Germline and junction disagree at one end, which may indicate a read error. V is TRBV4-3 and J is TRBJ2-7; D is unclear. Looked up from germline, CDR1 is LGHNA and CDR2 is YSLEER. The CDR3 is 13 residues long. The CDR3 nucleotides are TGCGCCAGCAGCCAAGATTTTGGCTACGAACAGTACTTC. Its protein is CASSQDFGYEQYF.

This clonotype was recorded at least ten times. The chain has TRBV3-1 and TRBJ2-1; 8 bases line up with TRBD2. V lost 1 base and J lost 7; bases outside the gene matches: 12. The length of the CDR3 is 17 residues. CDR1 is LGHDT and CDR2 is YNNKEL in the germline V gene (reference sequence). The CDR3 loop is CASSQGPRVAGWNEQFF. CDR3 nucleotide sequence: TGTGCCAGCAGCCAAGGACCCCGAGTAGCGGGGTGGAATGAGCAGTTCTTC.

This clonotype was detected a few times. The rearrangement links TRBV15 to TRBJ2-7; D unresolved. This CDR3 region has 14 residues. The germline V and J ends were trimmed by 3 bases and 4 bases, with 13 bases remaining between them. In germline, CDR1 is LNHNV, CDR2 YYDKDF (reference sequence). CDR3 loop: CATSRSLGRYEQYF. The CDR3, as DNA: TGTGCCACCAGCAGGTCCTTAGGCCGATACGAGCAGTACTTC.

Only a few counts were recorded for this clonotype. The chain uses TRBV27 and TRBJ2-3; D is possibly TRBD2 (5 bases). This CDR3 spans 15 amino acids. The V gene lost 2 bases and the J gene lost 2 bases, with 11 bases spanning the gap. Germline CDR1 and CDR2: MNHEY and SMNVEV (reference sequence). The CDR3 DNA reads TGTGCCAGCAGTTTACAAGCGGCTTCCACAGATACGCAGTATTTT. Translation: CASSLQAASTDTQYF.

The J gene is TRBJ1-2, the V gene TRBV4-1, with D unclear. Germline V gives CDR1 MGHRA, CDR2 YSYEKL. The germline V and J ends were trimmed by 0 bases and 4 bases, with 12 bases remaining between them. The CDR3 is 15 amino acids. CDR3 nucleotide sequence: TGCGCCAGCAGCCAAGACCCGGTGGTTAGCTATGGCTACACCTTC. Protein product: CASSQDPVVSYGYTF.

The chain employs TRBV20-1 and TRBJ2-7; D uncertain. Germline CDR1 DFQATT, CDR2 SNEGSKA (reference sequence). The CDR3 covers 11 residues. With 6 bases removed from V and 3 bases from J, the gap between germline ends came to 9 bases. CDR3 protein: CSARGHYEQYF. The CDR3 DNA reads TGCAGTGCCCGAGGCCACTACGAGCAGTACTTC.

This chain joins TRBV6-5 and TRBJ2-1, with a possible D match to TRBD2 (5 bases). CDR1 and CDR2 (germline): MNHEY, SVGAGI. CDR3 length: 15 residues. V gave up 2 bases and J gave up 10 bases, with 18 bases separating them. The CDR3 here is CASSYQAAGRGEQFF. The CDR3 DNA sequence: TGTGCCAGCAGTTACCAAGCGGCCGGCCGGGGAGAGCAGTTCTTC.

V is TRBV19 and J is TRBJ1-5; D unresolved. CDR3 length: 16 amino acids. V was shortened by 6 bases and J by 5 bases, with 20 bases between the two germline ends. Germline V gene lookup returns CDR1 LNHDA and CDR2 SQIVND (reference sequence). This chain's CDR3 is CASSTRGSEGDQPQHF. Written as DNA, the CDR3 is TGTGCCAGTAGCACCCGGGGATCGGAGGGAGATCAGCCCCAGCATTTT.

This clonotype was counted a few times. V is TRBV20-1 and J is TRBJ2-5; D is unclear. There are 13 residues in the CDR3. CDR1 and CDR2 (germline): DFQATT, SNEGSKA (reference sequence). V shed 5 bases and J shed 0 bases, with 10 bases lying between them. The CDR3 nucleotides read TGCAGTGCTCCAACTACGCACCAAGAGACCCAGTACTTC. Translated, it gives CSAPTTHQETQYF.

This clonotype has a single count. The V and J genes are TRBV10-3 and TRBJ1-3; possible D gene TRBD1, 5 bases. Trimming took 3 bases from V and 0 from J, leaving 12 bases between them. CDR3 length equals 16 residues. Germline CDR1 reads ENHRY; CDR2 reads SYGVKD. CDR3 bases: TGTGCCATCAGTGACTCTACGACAGTCTCTGGAAACACCATATATTTT. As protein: CAISDSTTVSGNTIYF.

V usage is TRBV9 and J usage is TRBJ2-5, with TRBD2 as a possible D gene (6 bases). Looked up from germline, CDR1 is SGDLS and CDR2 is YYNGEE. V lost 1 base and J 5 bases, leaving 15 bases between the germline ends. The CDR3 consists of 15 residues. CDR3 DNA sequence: TGTGCCAGCAGCGTAAGCGAGGGCCGGGGGGAGACCCAGTACTTC. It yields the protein CASSVSEGRGETQYF.